The rows below give T cell receptor beta chains drawn from one sample of a study of radiation and T cells in renal cell carcinoma. Sequencing used immunoSEQ multiplex PCR; TCRdb keeps in-frame clones, though not all of them. This sample carries around 13,000 clones, 33% of them seen once, and the ten largest clones take less than 20%. The sample here was tumor tissue, taken from a patient whose treatment included radiotherapy and nephrectomy. Receptors originate from a man aged 55 to 70 with renal cell carcinoma. Both conserved end residues are part of each CDR3. A D gene is named only where the DNA matches it firmly. Clone sizes are given selectively: once, few, many, or a class where the clone is expanded.

v_call	cdr3_length	d_call	j_call	clone_size	cdr3_aa	cdr3_nt
TRBV30	11	-	TRBJ1-1	few	CAWKFSAEAFF	TGTGCCTGGAAGTTTTCCGCCGAAGCTTTCTTT
TRBV7-2	15	-	TRBJ2-1	few	CASSSFSHQMGEQFF	TGTGCCAGCAGCTCCTTCAGCCATCAGATGGGAGAGCAGTTCTTC
TRBV4-3	12	-	TRBJ2-5	-	CASSQAKETQYF	TGCGCCAGCAGCCAAGCCAAAGAGACCCAGTACTTC
TRBV5-1	14	TRBD1	TRBJ2-3	-	CASSPQGAADTQYF	TGCGCCAGCAGCCCCCAGGGGGCGGCAGATACGCAGTATTTT
TRBV18	15	TRBD1	TRBJ1-4	-	CASSRAQGASQKLFF	TGTGCCAGCTCACGAGCACAGGGGGCGTCTCAAAAACTGTTTTTT
TRBV20-1	11	-	TRBJ2-3	-	CSGQRGDTQYF	TGCAGTGGTCAAAGAGGGGATACGCAGTATTTT
TRBV4-2	21	-	TRBJ2-1	few	CASSQEVSRAGTLFTYNEQFF	TGTGCCAGCAGCCAAGAAGTTAGTAGGGCGGGGACCTTATTTACCTACAATGAGCAGTTCTTC
TRBV5-6	15	-	TRBJ2-3	-	CASIRRAPRTDTQYF	TGTGCCAGCATAAGGAGGGCCCCTCGCACAGATACGCAGTATTTT
TRBV5-1	16	TRBD2	TRBJ2-2	-	CASRSGTSGLTGELFF	TGCGCCAGCAGGAGTGGGACTAGCGGCTTAACCGGGGAGCTGTTTTTT
TRBV19	15	-	TRBJ1-2	few	CASSATTGFNYGYTF	TGTGCCAGTAGTGCAACTACAGGTTTTAACTATGGCTACACCTTC
TRBV19	15	TRBD1	TRBJ1-2	-	CASSPRTGSSPGYTF	TGTGCCAGTAGCCCACGGACAGGGTCCAGCCCTGGCTACACCTTC
TRBV4-3	15	-	TRBJ2-7	medium-sized	CASSQEGGPPYEQYF	TGCGCCAGCAGCCAAGAGGGGGGCCCCCCCTACGAGCAGTACTTC
TRBV25-1	11	-	TRBJ1-2	many	CASSQAGPHTF	TGTGCCAGCAGCCAAGCAGGGCCCCACACCTTC
TRBV6-6	16	-	TRBJ2-7	-	CASSYLLGEGPYEQYF	TGTGCCAGCAGTTACCTACTCGGCGAGGGGCCCTACGAGCAGTACTTC
TRBV6-1	12	-	TRBJ2-7	-	CASRDQGYEQYF	TGTGCCAGCAGAGACCAGGGGTACGAGCAGTACTTC
TRBV4-3	17	-	TRBJ2-1	-	CASSQVRGPAEENEQFF	TGCGCCAGCAGCCAAGTCAGGGGACCAGCGGAGGAAAATGAGCAGTTCTTC
TRBV4-3	14	-	TRBJ1-1	medium-sized	CASSLDSLNTEAFF	TGCGCCAGCAGCTTAGACAGCTTGAACACTGAAGCTTTCTTT
TRBV30	15	TRBD2	TRBJ2-2	-	CAWSVSGRRTGELFF	TGTGCCTGGAGTGTAAGCGGGAGGCGTACCGGGGAGCTGTTTTTT
TRBV11-2	15	TRBD2	TRBJ2-3	-	CASSTGGAGTDTQYF	TGTGCCAGCAGCACCGGGGGGGCAGGAACAGATACGCAGTATTTT
TRBV5-4	16	-	TRBJ2-3	-	CASSLQKTRDLNTQYF	TGTGCCAGCAGCTTGCAAAAAACTAGGGACCTTAATACGCAGTATTTT
TRBV7-9	12	-	TRBJ2-1	few	CASSRTNNEQFF	TGTGCCAGCAGTCGGACTAACAATGAGCAGTTCTTC
TRBV25-1	14	-	TRBJ1-3	-	CASSEVYVGNTIYF	TGTGCCAGCAGTGAGGTATATGTCGGAAACACCATATATTTT
TRBV7-8	14	-	TRBJ1-6	-	CASSPQGNNSPLHF	TGTGCCAGCAGCCCTCAGGGAAATAATTCACCCCTCCACTTT
TRBV29-1	11	-	TRBJ1-2	few	CSVASQIGYTF	TGCAGCGTCGCCAGTCAGATCGGCTACACCTTC
TRBV9	14	TRBD1	TRBJ1-1	-	CASSVDGRTGGAFF	TGTGCCAGCAGCGTAGACGGAAGGACAGGGGGAGCTTTCTTT
TRBV4-3	16	-	TRBJ2-1	-	CASSQDRDGGGIGRFF	TGCGCCAGCAGCCAAGATAGGGACGGCGGGGGCATAGGTCGGTTCTTC
TRBV28	13	TRBD2	TRBJ2-7	few	CASSPSGGWEQYF	TGTGCCAGCAGTCCGTCGGGGGGTTGGGAGCAGTACTTC
TRBV5-4	15	-	TRBJ2-1	many	CASSLEQGSYNEQFF	TGTGCCAGCAGCTTGGAACAGGGAAGCTACAATGAGCAGTTCTTC
TRBV4-1	18	-	TRBJ2-3	-	CASSQGILSRRGKDTQYF	TGCGCCAGCAGCCAAGGAATATTGTCACGCCGGGGTAAGGATACGCAGTATTTT
TRBV4-2	16	TRBD1	TRBJ1-5	-	CASSQSGTDSNQPQHF	TGTGCCAGCAGCCAATCCGGGACAGATAGCAATCAGCCCCAGCATTTT
TRBV10-3	15	TRBD1	TRBJ1-6	-	CAISGDGTGDSPLHF	TGTGCCATCAGTGGCGACGGGACAGGGGATTCACCCCTCCACTTT
TRBV6-1	11	TRBD1	TRBJ2-1	-	CASSGDREQFF	TGTGCCAGCAGTGGGGACAGGGAGCAGTTCTTC
TRBV18	15	-	TRBJ2-3	few	CASSPPLLSTDTQYF	TGTGCCAGCTCACCACCGCTACTGTCCACAGATACGCAGTATTTT
TRBV9	14	-	TRBJ1-1	-	CASSVADWGGEAFF	TGTGCCAGCAGCGTAGCTGATTGGGGGGGGGAAGCTTTCTTT
TRBV18	14	-	TRBJ2-1	few	CASSPLTQLNEQFF	TGTGCCAGCTCACCTCTTACCCAACTCAATGAGCAGTTCTTC
TRBV5-4	15	-	TRBJ2-3	-	CASSFTTKFPDTQYF	TGTGCCAGCAGCTTCACTACGAAGTTCCCAGATACGCAGTATTTT
TRBV9	16	-	TRBJ2-3	-	CASSVGLTRSADTQYF	TGTGCCAGCAGCGTAGGGCTGACTAGATCTGCTGATACGCAGTATTTT
TRBV19	16	-	TRBJ1-2	medium-sized	CASSIRSGLNYYGYTF	TGTGCCAGTAGTATTAGGTCAGGGCTGAATTACTATGGCTACACCTTC
TRBV5-6	14	-	TRBJ1-1	-	CASSLGILGAEAFF	TGTGCCAGCAGCTTGGGAATCTTAGGGGCTGAAGCTTTCTTT
TRBV25-1	17	TRBD1	TRBJ1-2	-	CASSGGGTGHANYGYTF	TGTGCCAGCAGTGGCGGTGGGACAGGGCATGCTAACTATGGCTACACCTTC
TRBV11-3	13	-	TRBJ2-1	-	CASSLESLVGKFF	TGTGCCAGCAGCTTAGAATCGTTGGTGGGGAAGTTCTTC
TRBV16	14	TRBD1	TRBJ1-2	-	CASSQFQGGDGYTF	TGTGCCAGCAGCCAATTTCAGGGGGGCGATGGCTACACCTTC
TRBV9	15	-	TRBJ1-1	few	CASSARSEMNTEAFF	TGTGCCAGCAGCGCCCGGAGCGAAATGAACACTGAAGCTTTCTTT
TRBV19	14	-	TRBJ2-7	many	CASSISGAGYEQYF	TGTGCCAGTAGTATATCCGGGGCAGGCTACGAGCAGTACTTC
TRBV11-3	14	TRBD1	TRBJ1-1	once	CASRPGGGNTEAFF	TGTGCCAGCAGGCCAGGGGGCGGCAACACTGAAGCTTTCTTT
TRBV5-1	14	-	TRBJ1-1	medium-sized	CASSVTGFGTEAFF	TGCGCCAGCAGCGTAACAGGGTTTGGTACTGAAGCTTTCTTT
TRBV9	15	TRBD1	TRBJ1-3	large	CASSAGTASGNTIYF	TGTGCCAGCAGCGCTGGGACAGCCTCTGGAAACACCATATATTTT
TRBV4-1	20	TRBD1	TRBJ1-2	-	CASSQDITDRFLSDDYGYTF	TGCGCCAGCAGCCAAGATATTACGGACAGGTTCCTGTCGGACGACTATGGCTACACCTTC